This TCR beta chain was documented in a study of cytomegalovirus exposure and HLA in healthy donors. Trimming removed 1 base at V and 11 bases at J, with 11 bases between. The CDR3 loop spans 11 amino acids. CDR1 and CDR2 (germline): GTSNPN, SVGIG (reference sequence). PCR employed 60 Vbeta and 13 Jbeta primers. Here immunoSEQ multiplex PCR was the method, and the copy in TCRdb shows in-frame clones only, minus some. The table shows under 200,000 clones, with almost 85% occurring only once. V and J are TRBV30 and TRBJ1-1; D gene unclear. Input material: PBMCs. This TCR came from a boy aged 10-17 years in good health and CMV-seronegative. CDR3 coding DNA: TGTGCCTGGAGTGAGAGGGCTACTGCTTTCTTT. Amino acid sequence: CAWSERATAFF.